The rows below give T cell receptor beta chains drawn from one sample of a study of response to subunit inactivated influenza vaccine. TCRdb called the RT-PCR reads again in MiXCR, with one record for every CDR3 protein. In the table there are 800,000 or so distinct CDR3 sequences, less than 25% of which are singletons. Here the sequenced sample was PBMCs from blood, taken 4 to 6 days after vaccination. These receptors came from a man between 45 and 60 years old who received an inactivated influenza vaccine. CDR3s include the opening cysteine and the closing phenylalanine or tryptophan. D genes are given only for firm matches. Clone size appears in some rows only: once, few, many, or a class for an expanded clone.

V: TRBV20-1; D: -; size: many; J: TRBJ1-6; CDR3: CSAGRGNSYSPLHF; DNA: TGCAGTGCGGGGAGGGGGAACAGCTATTCACCCCTCCACTTT
V: TRBV5-1; D: TRBD2; size: few; J: TRBJ2-3; CDR3: CASSHRLAGLTDTQYF; DNA: TGCGCCAGCAGCCACCGACTAGCGGGACTCACAGATACGCAGTATTTT
V: TRBV10-1; D: TRBD1; size: once; J: TRBJ2-2; CDR3: CASSPQTGSTGELIF; DNA: TGCGCCAGCAGTCCCCAGACAGGGAGCACCGGGGAGCTGATTTTT
V: TRBV6-5; D: TRBD2; size: -; J: TRBJ2-3; CDR3: CASSYSASGDTDTQYF; DNA: TGTGCCAGCAGTTACTCTGCTAGCGGGGACACAGATACGCAGTATTTT
V: TRBV6-2/TRBV6-3; D: -; size: -; J: TRBJ1-1; CDR3: CASSQSGFTEAFF; DNA: TGTGCCAGCAGTCAATCAGGGTTCACTGAAGCTTTCTTT
V: TRBV30; D: -; size: -; J: TRBJ2-7; CDR3: CAAHWGDSREQYF; DNA: TGTGCCGCCCATTGGGGGGACAGTCGCGAGCAGTACTTC
V: TRBV7-2; D: -; size: many; J: TRBJ1-1; CDR3: CASSFGMNTEAFF; DNA: TGTGCCAGCAGCTTTGGGATGAACACTGAAGCTTTCTTT
V: TRBV11-2; D: TRBD2; size: -; J: TRBJ2-2; CDR3: CASSRRLAGGLGTGELFF; DNA: TGTGCCAGCAGCCGAAGACTAGCGGGGGGGCTCGGCACCGGGGAGCTGTTTTTT
V: TRBV12-3/TRBV12-4; D: TRBD1; size: few; J: TRBJ2-7; CDR3: CASSLGVSGQGAYEQYF; DNA: TGTGCCAGCAGTTTAGGAGTGTCGGGACAGGGGGCCTACGAGCAGTACTTC
V: TRBV7-8; D: -; size: -; J: TRBJ1-5; CDR3: CASSLRAVNQPQHF; DNA: TGTGCCAGCAGCTTGAGGGCAGTCAATCAGCCCCAGCATTTT
V: TRBV5-1; D: -; size: few; J: TRBJ2-5; CDR3: CASSLAEQGSQYF; DNA: TGCGCCAGCAGCTTGGCCGAACAGGGTTCCCAGTACTTC
V: TRBV11-3; D: TRBD2; size: -; J: TRBJ2-2; CDR3: CASSLFSSGTAGELFF; DNA: TGTGCCAGCAGCTTATTTTCTAGCGGGACCGCCGGGGAGCTGTTTTTT
V: TRBV5-1; D: TRBD1; size: many; J: TRBJ2-7; CDR3: CASSYTWTGTGSYEQYF; DNA: TGCGCCAGCAGCTATACCTGGACCGGGACAGGGTCCTACGAGCAGTACTTC
V: TRBV12-3/TRBV12-4; D: -; size: -; J: TRBJ1-1; CDR3: CASSLILNTEAFF; DNA: TGTGCCAGCAGTTTAATCTTGAACACTGAAGCTTTCTTT
V: TRBV20-1; D: TRBD2; size: many; J: TRBJ2-5; CDR3: CSARDLLAGAGETQYF; DNA: TGCAGTGCTAGAGATCTTCTAGCGGGAGCAGGGGAGACCCAGTACTTC
V: TRBV4-2; D: TRBD1; size: -; J: TRBJ1-2; CDR3: CASSQATGANYGYTF; DNA: TGTGCCAGCAGCCAAGCTACAGGGGCTAACTATGGCTACACCTTC
V: TRBV19; D: TRBD1; size: -; J: TRBJ2-7; CDR3: CASSRTGGEYEQYF; DNA: TGTGCCAGTAGTCGGACAGGGGGCGAGTACGAGCAGTACTTC
V: TRBV12-3/TRBV12-4; D: TRBD1; size: few; J: TRBJ2-2; CDR3: CASRERQGNTGELFF; DNA: TGTGCCAGCAGGGAAAGACAGGGGAACACCGGGGAGCTGTTTTTT
V: TRBV12-3/TRBV12-4; D: -; size: -; J: TRBJ2-2; CDR3: CASSSPVWGELFF; DNA: TGTGCCAGCAGTTCCCCGGTTTGGGGGGAGCTGTTTTTT
V: TRBV12-3/TRBV12-4; D: -; size: few; J: TRBJ1-6; CDR3: CASRGISSPLHF; DNA: TGTGCCAGCAGGGGGATATCGTCACCCCTCCACTTT
V: TRBV24-1; D: TRBD2; size: few; J: TRBJ2-1; CDR3: CATSDWDYLFF; DNA: TGTGCCACCAGTGATTGGGACTACCTGTTCTTC
V: TRBV4-3; D: TRBD1; size: few; J: TRBJ2-7; CDR3: CASSQEWVGQGNEQYF; DNA: TGCGCCAGCAGCCAAGAATGGGTCGGACAGGGGAACGAGCAGTACTTC
V: TRBV18; D: TRBD1; size: -; J: TRBJ2-3; CDR3: CASGTGEGDTQYF; DNA: TGTGCCAGCGGGACAGGGGAAGGAGATACGCAGTATTTT
V: TRBV5-1; D: -; size: few; J: TRBJ2-7; CDR3: CASKGGFEGSEQYF; DNA: TGCGCCAGCAAAGGGGGATTTGAGGGGAGCGAGCAGTACTTC
V: TRBV5-1; D: TRBD2; size: -; J: TRBJ2-3; CDR3: CASSLDVGGASSQYF; DNA: TGCGCCAGCAGCTTGGATGTCGGGGGGGCCTCCTCGCAGTATTTT
V: TRBV29-1; D: -; size: few; J: TRBJ1-1; CDR3: CSVDMGASEAFF; DNA: TGCAGCGTTGATATGGGGGCTTCCGAAGCTTTCTTT
V: TRBV20-1; D: -; size: few; J: TRBJ1-6; CDR3: CSAREEARGQINSPLHF; DNA: TGCAGTGCTAGAGAGGAAGCTAGAGGACAGATTAATTCACCCCTCCACTTT
V: TRBV12-3/TRBV12-4; D: -; size: -; J: TRBJ1-1; CDR3: CASTPRVGANTEAFF; DNA: TGTGCCAGCACCCCTCGGGTAGGGGCGAACACTGAAGCTTTCTTT
V: TRBV10-2; D: -; size: -; J: TRBJ2-7; CDR3: CASSELAGSYEQYF; DNA: TGCGCCAGCAGTGAGTTGGCAGGGTCCTACGAGCAGTACTTC
V: TRBV7-9; D: -; size: -; J: TRBJ2-3; CDR3: CASSLLTSTDTQYF; DNA: TGTGCCAGCAGCTTACTAACTAGCACAGATACGCAGTATTTT
V: TRBV15; D: TRBD2; size: few; J: TRBJ2-3; CDR3: CATSRGRTSGDTDTQYF; DNA: TGTGCCACCAGCAGAGGACGGACTAGCGGGGACACAGATACGCAGTATTTT
V: TRBV12-3/TRBV12-4; D: -; size: many; J: TRBJ2-6; CDR3: CASSLGINFGANVLTF; DNA: TGTGCCAGCAGTTTAGGGATAAACTTTGGGGCCAACGTCCTGACTTTC
V: TRBV29-1; D: -; size: -; J: TRBJ2-2; CDR3: CSASNSYTGELFF; DNA: TGCAGCGCCTCAAACAGTTACACCGGGGAGCTGTTTTTT
V: TRBV20-1; D: TRBD2; size: few; J: TRBJ2-7; CDR3: CSVPPGTRGYEQYF; DNA: TGCAGTGTCCCCCCCGGGACTAGAGGTTACGAGCAGTACTTC
V: TRBV3-1; D: -; size: few; J: TRBJ1-2; CDR3: CASSYRALYGYTF; DNA: TGTGCCAGCAGTTACAGGGCCCTCTATGGCTACACCTTC
V: TRBV10-3; D: -; size: many; J: TRBJ2-5; CDR3: CAIRGVGAEETQYF; DNA: TGTGCCATCAGGGGAGTGGGGGCTGAAGAGACCCAGTACTTC
V: TRBV24-1; D: TRBD1; size: few; J: TRBJ2-7; CDR3: CATSDTGTGGYEQYF; DNA: TGTGCCACCAGTGATACCGGGACAGGGGGCTACGAGCAGTACTTC
V: TRBV20-1; D: TRBD2; size: few; J: TRBJ2-2; CDR3: CSAPGTSGYTGELFF; DNA: TGCAGTGCTCCTGGGACTAGCGGATACACCGGGGAGCTGTTTTTT
V: TRBV28; D: -; size: few; J: TRBJ2-7; CDR3: CASSLSVGGDTSYEQYF; DNA: TGTGCCAGCAGTTTATCGGTTGGAGGGGATACCTCCTACGAGCAGTACTTC
V: TRBV5-1; D: -; size: -; J: TRBJ2-7; CDR3: CASSLALTGTYEQYF; DNA: TGCGCCAGCAGCTTGGCCCTAACAGGGACCTACGAGCAGTACTTC
V: TRBV7-9; D: -; size: few; J: TRBJ2-1; CDR3: CASSLPKRVSSYNEQFF; DNA: TGTGCCAGCAGCCTCCCCAAGCGGGTGAGCTCCTACAATGAGCAGTTCTTC
V: TRBV29-1; D: -; size: few; J: TRBJ2-5; CDR3: CSVETGGRETQYF; DNA: TGCAGCGTTGAGACGGGGGGCCGGGAGACCCAGTACTTC
V: TRBV20-1; D: TRBD2; size: few; J: TRBJ2-1; CDR3: CSAQTGTSGHNEQFF; DNA: TGCAGTGCCCAAACCGGGACTAGCGGTCACAATGAGCAGTTCTTC
V: TRBV12-3/TRBV12-4; D: -; size: many; J: TRBJ1-2; CDR3: CASSQGGNYGYTF; DNA: TGTGCCAGCAGTCAAGGTGGCAACTATGGCTACACCTTC
V: TRBV7-3; D: TRBD2; size: -; J: TRBJ2-3; CDR3: CASRSPLGTSGREQADTQYF; DNA: TGTGCCAGCAGGAGTCCTTTAGGGACTAGCGGGAGGGAACAGGCAGATACGCAGTATTTT
V: TRBV7-9; D: -; size: -; J: TRBJ2-1; CDR3: CASSPGSDNEQFF; DNA: TGTGCCAGCAGTCCTGGATCGGACAATGAGCAGTTCTTC
V: TRBV12-3/TRBV12-4; D: -; size: many; J: TRBJ1-5; CDR3: CASSLADRQPQHF; DNA: TGTGCCAGCAGTCTAGCAGATCGGCAGCCCCAGCATTTT
V: TRBV14; D: TRBD1; size: -; J: TRBJ1-1; CDR3: CASSQDQRDRGEAFF; DNA: TGTGCCAGCAGCCAAGATCAAAGGGACAGGGGTGAAGCTTTCTTT
V: TRBV20-1; D: TRBD2; size: -; J: TRBJ2-3; CDR3: CSAFSGRALADTQYF; DNA: TGCAGTGCTTTTAGCGGGAGGGCCTTGGCAGATACGCAGTATTTT
V: TRBV6-1; D: TRBD1; size: -; J: TRBJ1-1; CDR3: CASRTTGGRGEAFF; DNA: TGTGCCAGCAGGACGACAGGGGGCCGTGGTGAAGCTTTCTTT
V: TRBV3-1; D: TRBD1; size: few; J: TRBJ1-6; CDR3: CASSQPGTGDSPLHF; DNA: TGTGCCAGCAGCCAGCCCGGGACAGGGGATTCACCCCTCCACTTT
V: TRBV6-2/TRBV6-3; D: -; size: few; J: TRBJ2-7; CDR3: CASSPGHNEQYF; DNA: TGTGCCAGCAGTCCTGGACACAACGAGCAGTACTTC
V: TRBV4-2; D: -; size: few; J: TRBJ2-3; CDR3: CASSPGTLVLTDTQYF; DNA: TGTGCCAGCAGCCCGGGGACACTGGTTTTGACAGATACGCAGTATTTT
V: TRBV4-3; D: TRBD2; size: -; J: TRBJ2-2; CDR3: CASSQVTGTSGHNTGELFF; DNA: TGCGCCAGCAGCCAAGTAACCGGGACTAGCGGGCACAACACCGGGGAGCTGTTTTTT
V: TRBV20-1; D: -; size: few; J: TRBJ2-6; CDR3: CSARTISGANVLTF; DNA: TGCAGTGCGCGGACCATCTCTGGGGCCAACGTCCTGACTTTC